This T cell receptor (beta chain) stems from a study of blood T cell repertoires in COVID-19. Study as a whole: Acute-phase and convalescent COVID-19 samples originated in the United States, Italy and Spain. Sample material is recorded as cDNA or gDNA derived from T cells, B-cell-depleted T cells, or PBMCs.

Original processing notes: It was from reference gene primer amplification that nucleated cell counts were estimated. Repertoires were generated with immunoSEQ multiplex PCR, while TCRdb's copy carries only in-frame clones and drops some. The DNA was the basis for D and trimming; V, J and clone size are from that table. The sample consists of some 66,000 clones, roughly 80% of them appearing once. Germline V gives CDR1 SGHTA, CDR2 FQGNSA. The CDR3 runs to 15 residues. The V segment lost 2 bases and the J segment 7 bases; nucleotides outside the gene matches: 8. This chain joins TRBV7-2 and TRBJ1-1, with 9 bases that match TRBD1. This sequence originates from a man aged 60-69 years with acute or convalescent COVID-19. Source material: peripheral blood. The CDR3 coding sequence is TGTGCCAGCAGCTTAAGGGGACAGGGTAAGGGTGAAGCTTTCTTT. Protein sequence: CASSLRGQGKGEAFF.